The 19 T cell receptor beta chains below were found in one sample sequenced in a study of T cell responses to AZD1222 COVID-19 vaccine. Repertoires were generated with immunoSEQ multiplex PCR, while TCRdb's copy carries only in-frame clones and drops some. The sample includes around 91,000 clones, 80% to 95% of them seen just once. The specimen was peripheral blood, collected 28 days after the second AZD1222 dose. The receptors were sampled from an adult who received the AZD1222 COVID-19 vaccine.

The V and J genes are TRBV5-4 and TRBJ2-7; TRBD2 is a possible D gene (6 bases). The CDR3 loop spans 14 amino acids. Trimming removed 1 base from V and 1 base from J, with 9 bases in between. Germline values: CDR1 SGHNT, CDR2 YYREEE (reference sequence). CDR3 nucleotide sequence: TGTGCCAGCAGCTTGCGGGAGACGTCCTACGAGCAGTACTTC. It specifies CASSLRETSYEQYF.

The rearrangement links TRBV4-3 to TRBJ1-4; D remains ambiguous. CDR3 size: 15 residues. V lost 4 bases and J 1 base, leaving 10 bases between the germline ends. Per germline, CDR1 LGHNA and CDR2 YSLEER. The CDR3 region is CASSLSVGTNEKLFF. As DNA, the CDR3 is TGCGCCAGCAGCCTTTCCGTAGGAACTAATGAAAAACTGTTTTTT.

The genes are TRBV28 and TRBJ1-2; D is ambiguous. The CDR3 has 15 residues. Germline V gene sequence: CDR1 MDHEN, CDR2 SYDVKM. V was trimmed by 4 bases and J by 0 bases, leaving 12 bases between them. This CDR3 is CASSSLGGPNYGYTF. The CDR3 DNA reads TGTGCCAGCAGTTCTCTGGGAGGGCCTAACTATGGCTACACCTTC.

This rearrangement joins TRBV28 to TRBJ2-1; 12 positions agree with TRBD1. This CDR3 is built from 19 residues. Trimming removed 0 bases from V and 6 bases from J; junction bases left unmatched: 12. The germline V gene encodes CDR1 MDHEN and CDR2 SYDVKM. CDR3 bases: TGTGCCAGCAGTTTATGGTTCGGGACAGGGGGCTCCCACTCCAATGAGCAGTTCTTC. Its translation is CASSLWFGTGGSHSNEQFF.

This chain links TRBV28 with TRBJ1-3, with a possible D match to TRBD1 (5 bases). The CDR3 is 13 amino acids. CDR1 and CDR2 (germline): MDHEN, SYDVKM. The V end was cut by 7 bases, the J end by 2 bases, with 9 bases between. The CDR3 region is CASTGGAGNTIYF. The CDR3, as DNA: TGTGCCAGCACGGGGGGAGCTGGAAACACCATATATTTT.

J is TRBJ1-1 and V is TRBV28; D perhaps matches TRBD1 (6 bases). Trimming took off 2 bases at V and 1 base at J, with 14 bases between the two ends. The CDR3 sequence is 16 residues long. CDR1 is MDHEN and CDR2 is SYDVKM in the germline V gene. Written as DNA, the CDR3 is TGTGCCAGCAGTTTAGGTGTTGGGGGCCGGAACACTGAAGCTTTCTTT. Translating gives CASSLGVGGRNTEAFF.

V and J are TRBV9 and TRBJ1-2, with D tentatively TRBD1 (6 bases). The CDR3 consists of 15 residues. Germline V gene data show CDR1 as SGDLS and CDR2 as YYNGEE. The germline V and J ends were trimmed by 0 bases and 4 bases, with 13 bases remaining between them. CDR3 nucleotides: TGTGCCAGCAGCGTAGGAGGTGGGGGCGGCTATGGCTACACCTTC. Protein sequence: CASSVGGGGGYGYTF.

This clone was seen once. The chain links TRBV7-9 to TRBJ2-1; 10 bases align to TRBD2. The V gene's germline CDR1 is SEHNR and CDR2 FQNEAQ (reference sequence). Trimming cost V 3 bases and J 0 bases; bases outside gene matches: 2. CDR3 length: 16 amino acids. In DNA, the CDR3 is TGTGCCAGCAGCTTTACTAGCGGGATCTCCTACAATGAGCAGTTCTTC. This sequence encodes CASSFTSGISYNEQFF. The full variable domain, completed using reference TRBV7-9 and TRBJ2-1, is DTGVSQNPRHKITKRGQNVTFRCDPISEHNRLYWYRQTLGQGPEFLTYFQNEAQLEKSRLLSDRFSAERPKGSFSTLEIQRTEQGDSAMYLCASSFTSGISYNEQFFGPGTRLTVL.

The gene calls are TRBV6-4 and TRBJ1-6; D perhaps matches TRBD1 (5 bases). Trimming cost V 3 bases and J 13 bases, with 19 bases left between them. The CDR3 runs 15 residues. Looked up from germline, CDR1 is MRHNA and CDR2 is SNTAGT. The CDR3: CASSEVQGRGSPLHF. The CDR3 coding sequence is TGTGCCAGCAGTGAGGTCCAGGGTCGGGGTTCGCCCCTCCACTTT.

V is TRBV4-1 and J is TRBJ2-3, with D uncertain. Looked up from germline, CDR1 is MGHRA and CDR2 is YSYEKL. This CDR3 comprises 12 residues. V lost 1 base and J lost 5, with 4 bases in between. This CDR3 is CASSQAEDTQYF. In DNA form, the CDR3 reads TGCGCCAGCAGCCAAGCGGAAGATACGCAGTATTTT.

This CDR3 is CASSLDTGSQNYGYTF. Here the CDR3 DNA reads TGTGCCAGCAGTCTGGACACAGGAAGTCAAAACTATGGCTACACCTTC. The chain couples TRBV28 to TRBJ1-2, with a weak D call TRBD1 (5 bases). Germline CDR1 MDHEN, CDR2 SYDVKM. V was clipped by 5 bases and J by 2 bases, with 18 bases between them. This CDR3 spans 16 amino acids.

The V gene is TRBV12-3 or TRBV12-4, the J gene TRBJ1-2; D call uncertain. The germline V and J ends were trimmed by 6 bases and 8 bases, with 13 bases remaining between them. This CDR3 spans 12 amino acids. As DNA, the CDR3 is TGTGCCAGCAGGTCAGTTGGGGAAGGCTACACCTTC. Protein: CASRSVGEGYTF.

This sequence joins TRBV28 and TRBJ1-5; weak D call: TRBD1 (6 bases). The germline V and J ends were trimmed by 6 bases and 9 bases, with 18 bases remaining between them. The CDR3 contains 14 residues. Germline V gene sequence: CDR1 MDHEN, CDR2 SYDVKM. Here the CDR3 reads CASRTGTNSGPQHF. The CDR3 DNA reads as TGTGCCAGCAGAACCGGGACAAACTCCGGGCCCCAGCATTTT.

The rearrangement links TRBV7-8 to TRBJ2-6; D is unclear. The CDR3 runs to 15 residues. V was trimmed by 5 bases and J by 4 bases, leaving 12 bases between them. CDR1 and CDR2 (germline): SGHVS, FQNEAQ. The CDR3 bases are TGTGCCAGCAGCCAAAGGATCGAAGGGGCCAACGTCCTGACTTTC. It encodes CASSQRIEGANVLTF.

The chain uses TRBV2 and TRBJ2-7, with 11 bases lining up with TRBD2. This CDR3 region has 16 residues. The V segment lost 11 bases and the J segment 6 bases; nucleotides outside the gene matches: 18. The germline gives CDR1 SNHLY, CDR2 FYNNEI. The CDR3 DNA reads TGTGCCCCCGGGTCCTCACTAGCGGGAGAAATTGGCGAGCAGTACTTC. Residues: CAPGSSLAGEIGEQYF.

The V and J genes are TRBV3-1 (or the pseudogene TRBV3-2) and TRBJ2-5; the D is unclear. The V gene's germline CDR1 is LGHDT and CDR2 YNNKEL (reference sequence). Trimming stripped 1 base from V and 0 bases from J, with 12 bases between. This CDR3 has 16 residues. The CDR3 coding sequence is TGTGCCAGCAGCCAAGGGAGAGTGCGGCACCAAGAGACCCAGTACTTC. It codes for CASSQGRVRHQETQYF.

The rearrangement links TRBV19 to TRBJ2-1, with 8 nucleotides matching TRBD1. Germline V gene sequence: CDR1 LNHDA, CDR2 SQIVND (reference sequence). This CDR3 is 16 amino acids long. The V segment lost 4 bases and the J segment 8 bases; nucleotides outside the gene matches: 13. CDR3: CASSRGRGPEGDEQFF. The CDR3, as DNA: TGTGCCAGTAGTAGGGGCAGGGGGCCCGAGGGGGATGAGCAGTTCTTC.

The chain links TRBV15 to TRBJ2-1, with unresolved D. In germline, CDR1 is LNHNV, CDR2 YYDKDF (reference sequence). This CDR3 has 12 amino acids. V was clipped by 0 bases and J by 9 bases, with 6 bases between them. CDR3: CATSREIGEQFF. CDR3 nucleotides: TGTGCCACCAGCAGAGAAATAGGTGAGCAGTTCTTC.

This chain joins TRBV11-2 and TRBJ2-7, with 7 positions matching TRBD1. The CDR3 runs 15 residues. V shed 5 bases, J shed 3 bases, and the junction held 10 bases outside the gene matches. The germline V gene encodes CDR1 SGHAT and CDR2 FQNNGV. In DNA, the CDR3 is TGTGCCAGCAGCCTAAGTGCAGGGGACAGCTACGAGCAGTACTTC. This translates into CASSLSAGDSYEQYF.